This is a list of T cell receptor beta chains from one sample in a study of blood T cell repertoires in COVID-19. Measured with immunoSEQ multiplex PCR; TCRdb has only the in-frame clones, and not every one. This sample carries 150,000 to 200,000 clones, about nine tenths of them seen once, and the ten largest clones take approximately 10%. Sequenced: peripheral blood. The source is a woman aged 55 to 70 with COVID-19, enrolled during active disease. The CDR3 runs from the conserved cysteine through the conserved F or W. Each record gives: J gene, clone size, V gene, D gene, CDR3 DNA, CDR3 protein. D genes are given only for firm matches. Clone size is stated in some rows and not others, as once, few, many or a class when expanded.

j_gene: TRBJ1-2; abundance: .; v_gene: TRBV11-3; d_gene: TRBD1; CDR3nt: TGTGCCAGCAAAAGCTTAGGGGGCCCCTATGGCTACACCTTC; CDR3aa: CASKSLGGPYGYTF
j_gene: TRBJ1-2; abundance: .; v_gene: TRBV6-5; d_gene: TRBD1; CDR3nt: TGTGCCAGCAGGACACAGGGGGGGCTCGGCTACACCTTC; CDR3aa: CASRTQGGLGYTF
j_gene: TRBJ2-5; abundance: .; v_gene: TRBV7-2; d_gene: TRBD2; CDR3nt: TGTGCCAGCAGCTTTTGGGGGGGTGAGACCCAGTACTTC; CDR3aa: CASSFWGGETQYF
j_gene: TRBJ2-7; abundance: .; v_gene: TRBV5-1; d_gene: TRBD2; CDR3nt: TGCGCCAGCAGCTTGGCGGCGGGAGGGATCTACGAGCAGTACTTC; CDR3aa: CASSLAAGGIYEQYF
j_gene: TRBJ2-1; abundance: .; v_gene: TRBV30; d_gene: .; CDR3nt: TGTGCCTGGACCTCAGGTACCTCCTACAATGAGCAGTTCTTC; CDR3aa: CAWTSGTSYNEQFF
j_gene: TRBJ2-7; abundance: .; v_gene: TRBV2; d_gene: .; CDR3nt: TGTGCCGGGCTACAGGGTACGTACGAGCAGTACTTC; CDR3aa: CAGLQGTYEQYF
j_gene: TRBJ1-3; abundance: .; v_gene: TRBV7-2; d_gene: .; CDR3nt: TGTGCCAGCAGCTTATCGGAAGGGGCACAAGGAAACACCATATATTTT; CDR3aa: CASSLSEGAQGNTIYF
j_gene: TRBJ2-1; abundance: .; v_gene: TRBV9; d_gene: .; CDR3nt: TGTGCCAGCAGCGTGAATTCGGACCAGGGCCATGAGCAGTTCTTC; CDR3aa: CASSVNSDQGHEQFF
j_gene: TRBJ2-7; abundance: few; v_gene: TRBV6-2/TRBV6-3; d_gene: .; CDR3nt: TGTGCCAGCAGTTCCAGGGCTGTTACCTACGAGCAGTACTTC; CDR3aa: CASSSRAVTYEQYF
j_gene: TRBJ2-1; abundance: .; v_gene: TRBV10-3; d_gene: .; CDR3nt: TGTGCCATCAGTGAGACCTCCGGGACAAGACAGTTCTTC; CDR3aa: CAISETSGTRQFF
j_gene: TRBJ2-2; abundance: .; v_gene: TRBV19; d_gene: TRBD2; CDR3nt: TGTGCCAGTAGTATAGAGCGGGGGGAAGGGGAGCTGTTTTTT; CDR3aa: CASSIERGEGELFF
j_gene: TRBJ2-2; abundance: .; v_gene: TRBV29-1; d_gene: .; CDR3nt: TGCAGCGTTGATCGGCTAGCGACCGGGGAGCTGTTTTTT; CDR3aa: CSVDRLATGELFF
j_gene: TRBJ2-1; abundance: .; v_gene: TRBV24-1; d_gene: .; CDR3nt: TGTGCCACCAGTGACCCCGGGGAGGACTCGTACAATGAGCAGTTCTTC; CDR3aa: CATSDPGEDSYNEQFF
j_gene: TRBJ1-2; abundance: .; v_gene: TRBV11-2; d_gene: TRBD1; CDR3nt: TGTGCCAGCAGCTCTGGGACAGGGGCGGACTATGGCTACACCTTC; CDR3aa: CASSSGTGADYGYTF
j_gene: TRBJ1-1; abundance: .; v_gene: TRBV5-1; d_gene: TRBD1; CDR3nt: TGCGCCAGCAGCTACTCCGGGACAGTAGTGAACACTGAAGCTTTCTTT; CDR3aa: CASSYSGTVVNTEAFF
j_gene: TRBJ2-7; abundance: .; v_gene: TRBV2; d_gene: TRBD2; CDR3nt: TGTGCCAGCAGTGGCACTAGCGGGATGAGCTCCTACGAGCAGTACTTC; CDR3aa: CASSGTSGMSSYEQYF
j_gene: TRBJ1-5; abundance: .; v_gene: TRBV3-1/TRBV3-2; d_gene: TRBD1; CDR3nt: TGTGCCAGCAGCCAATGGACAGGAGATAGCAATCAGCCCCAGCATTTT; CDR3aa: CASSQWTGDSNQPQHF
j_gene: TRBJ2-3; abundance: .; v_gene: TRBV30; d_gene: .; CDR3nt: TGTGCCTCGTGGCTCTCAGATACGCAGTATTTT; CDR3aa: CASWLSDTQYF
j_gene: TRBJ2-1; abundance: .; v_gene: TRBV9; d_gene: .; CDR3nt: TGTGCCAGCAGCGCCCGAGGGAGCTCCTACAATGAGCAGTTCTTC; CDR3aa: CASSARGSSYNEQFF
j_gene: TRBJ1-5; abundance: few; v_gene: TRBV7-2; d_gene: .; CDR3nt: TGTGCCAGCAGCTTTAACATCAATCAGCCCCAGCATTTT; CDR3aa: CASSFNINQPQHF
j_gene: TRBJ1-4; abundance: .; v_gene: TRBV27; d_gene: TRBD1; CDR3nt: TGTGCCAGCAGTTCTCTTCTCGACAGGGGGCATGAAAAACTGTTTTTT; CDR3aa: CASSSLLDRGHEKLFF
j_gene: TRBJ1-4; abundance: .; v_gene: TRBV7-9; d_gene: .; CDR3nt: TGTGCCAGCAGCCCGGGGAATGAAAAACTGTTTTTT; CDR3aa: CASSPGNEKLFF
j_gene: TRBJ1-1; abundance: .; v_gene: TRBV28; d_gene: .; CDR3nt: TGTGCCAGCAGCCAACGGACACTTCACACTGAAGCTTTCTTT; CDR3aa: CASSQRTLHTEAFF
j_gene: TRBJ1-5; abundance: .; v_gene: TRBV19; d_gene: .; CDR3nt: TGTGCCAGTAGTATCGCCCCCAGGGTGTTAAGTCAGCCCCAGCATTTT; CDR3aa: CASSIAPRVLSQPQHF
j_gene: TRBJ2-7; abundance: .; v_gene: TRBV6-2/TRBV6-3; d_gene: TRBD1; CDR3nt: TGTGCCAGCAATTACCTATCGGGACAGTTATACGAGCAGTACTTC; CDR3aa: CASNYLSGQLYEQYF
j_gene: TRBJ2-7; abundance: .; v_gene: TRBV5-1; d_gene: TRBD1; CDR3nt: TGCGCCAGCAGCTTGGACAGGGGGCGGTACGAGCAGTACTTC; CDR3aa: CASSLDRGRYEQYF
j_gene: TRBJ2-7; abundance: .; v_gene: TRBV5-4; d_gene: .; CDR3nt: TGTGCCAGCAGCTTGGGAGGAGCAACCTACGAGCAGTACTTC; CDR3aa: CASSLGGATYEQYF